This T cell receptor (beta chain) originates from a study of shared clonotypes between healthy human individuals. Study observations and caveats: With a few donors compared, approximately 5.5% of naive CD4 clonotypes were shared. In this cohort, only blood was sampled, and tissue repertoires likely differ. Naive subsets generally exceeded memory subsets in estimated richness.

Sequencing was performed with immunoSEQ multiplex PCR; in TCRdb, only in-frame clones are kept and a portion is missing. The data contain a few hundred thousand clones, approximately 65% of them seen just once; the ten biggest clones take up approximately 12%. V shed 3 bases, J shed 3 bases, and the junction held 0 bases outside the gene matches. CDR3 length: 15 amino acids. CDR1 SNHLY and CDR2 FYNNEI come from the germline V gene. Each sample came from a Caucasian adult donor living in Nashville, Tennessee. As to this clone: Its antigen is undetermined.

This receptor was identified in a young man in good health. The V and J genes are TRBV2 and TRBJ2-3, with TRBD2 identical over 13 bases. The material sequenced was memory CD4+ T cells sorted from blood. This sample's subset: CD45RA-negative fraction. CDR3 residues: CASSEGLAGTDTQYF. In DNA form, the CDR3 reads TGTGCCAGCAGTGAGGGACTAGCGGGAACAGATACGCAGTATTTT.